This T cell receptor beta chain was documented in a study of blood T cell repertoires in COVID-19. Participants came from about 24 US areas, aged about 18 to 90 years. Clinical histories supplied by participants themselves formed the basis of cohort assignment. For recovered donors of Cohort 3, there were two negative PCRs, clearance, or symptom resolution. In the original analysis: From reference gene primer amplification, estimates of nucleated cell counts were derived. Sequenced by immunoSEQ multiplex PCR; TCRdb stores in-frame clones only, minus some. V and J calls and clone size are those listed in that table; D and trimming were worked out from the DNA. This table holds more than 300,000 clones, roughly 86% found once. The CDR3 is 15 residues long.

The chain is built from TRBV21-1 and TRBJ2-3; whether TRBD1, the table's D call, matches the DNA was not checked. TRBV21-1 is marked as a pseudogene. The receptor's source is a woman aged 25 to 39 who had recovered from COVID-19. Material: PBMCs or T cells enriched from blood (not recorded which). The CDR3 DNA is TGTGCCAGCAGCACAAAGGACACAACGACAGATACGCAGTATTTT. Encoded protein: CASSTKDTTTDTQYF.